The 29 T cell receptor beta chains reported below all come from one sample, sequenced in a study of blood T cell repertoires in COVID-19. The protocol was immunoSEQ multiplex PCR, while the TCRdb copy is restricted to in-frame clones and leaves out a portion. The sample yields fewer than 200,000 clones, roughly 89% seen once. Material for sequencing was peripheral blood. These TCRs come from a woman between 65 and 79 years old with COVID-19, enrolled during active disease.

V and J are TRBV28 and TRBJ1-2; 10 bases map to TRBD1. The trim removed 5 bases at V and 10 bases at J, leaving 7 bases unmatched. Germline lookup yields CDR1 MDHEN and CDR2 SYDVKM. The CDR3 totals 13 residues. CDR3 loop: CASSPGQGTSYTF. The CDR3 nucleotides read TGTGCCAGCAGTCCGGGACAGGGGACCTCCTACACCTTC.

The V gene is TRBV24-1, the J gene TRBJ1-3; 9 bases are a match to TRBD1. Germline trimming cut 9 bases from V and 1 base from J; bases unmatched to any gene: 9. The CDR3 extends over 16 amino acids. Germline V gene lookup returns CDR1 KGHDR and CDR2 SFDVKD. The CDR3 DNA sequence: TGTGCCACCCGGGACAGGGAAATCGGGTCTGGAAACACCATATATTTT. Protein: CATRDREIGSGNTIYF.

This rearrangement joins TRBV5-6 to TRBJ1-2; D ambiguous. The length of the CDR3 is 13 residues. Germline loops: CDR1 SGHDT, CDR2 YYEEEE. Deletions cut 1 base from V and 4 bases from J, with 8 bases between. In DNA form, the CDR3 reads TGTGCCAGCAGCTTGAGAGGCCCCTATGGCTACACCTTC. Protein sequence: CASSLRGPYGYTF.

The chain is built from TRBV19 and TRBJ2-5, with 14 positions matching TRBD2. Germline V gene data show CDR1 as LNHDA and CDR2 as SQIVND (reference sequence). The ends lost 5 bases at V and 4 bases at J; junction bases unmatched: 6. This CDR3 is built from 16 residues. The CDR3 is CASSPRGTSGRETQYF. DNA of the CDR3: TGTGCCAGTAGTCCCCGAGGGACTAGCGGGAGAGAGACCCAGTACTTC.

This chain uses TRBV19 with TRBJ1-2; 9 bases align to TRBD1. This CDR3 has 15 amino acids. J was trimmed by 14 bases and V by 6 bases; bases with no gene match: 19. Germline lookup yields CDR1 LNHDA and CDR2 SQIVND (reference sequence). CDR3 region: CASRNSPGTGRGWTF. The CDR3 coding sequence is TGTGCCAGTAGGAATAGTCCCGGGACAGGGAGGGGATGGACCTTC. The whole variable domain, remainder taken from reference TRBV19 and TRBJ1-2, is DGGITQSPKYLFRKEGQNVTLSCEQNLNHDAMYWYRQDPGQGLRLIYYSQIVNDFQKGDIAEGYSVSREKKESFPLTVTSAQKNPTAFYLCASRNSPGTGRGWTFGSGTRLTVV.

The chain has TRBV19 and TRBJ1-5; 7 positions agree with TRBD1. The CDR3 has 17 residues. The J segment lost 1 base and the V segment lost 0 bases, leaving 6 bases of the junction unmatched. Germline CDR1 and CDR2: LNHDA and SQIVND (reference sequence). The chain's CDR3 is CASSIETGYTSNQPQHF. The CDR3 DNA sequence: TGTGCCAGTAGTATAGAGACAGGGTACACGAGCAATCAGCCCCAGCATTTT.

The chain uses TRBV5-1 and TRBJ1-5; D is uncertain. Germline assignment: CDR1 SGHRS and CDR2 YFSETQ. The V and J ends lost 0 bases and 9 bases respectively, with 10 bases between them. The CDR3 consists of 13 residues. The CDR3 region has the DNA TGCGCCAGCAGCTTGGTCACGGGGAGGCCCCAGCATTTT. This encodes CASSLVTGRPQHF.

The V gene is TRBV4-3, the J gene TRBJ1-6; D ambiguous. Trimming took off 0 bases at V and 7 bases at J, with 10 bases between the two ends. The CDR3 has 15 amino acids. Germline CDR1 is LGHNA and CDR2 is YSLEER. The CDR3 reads CASSQDAPGNSPLHF. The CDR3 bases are TGCGCCAGCAGCCAAGATGCACCAGGAAATTCACCCCTCCACTTT.

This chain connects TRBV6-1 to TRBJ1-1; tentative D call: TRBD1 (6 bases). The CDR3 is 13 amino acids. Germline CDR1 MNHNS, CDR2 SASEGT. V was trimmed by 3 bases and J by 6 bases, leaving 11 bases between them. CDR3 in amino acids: CASSDRGRSEAFF. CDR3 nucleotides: TGTGCCAGCAGTGACAGGGGTCGGTCTGAAGCTTTCTTT.

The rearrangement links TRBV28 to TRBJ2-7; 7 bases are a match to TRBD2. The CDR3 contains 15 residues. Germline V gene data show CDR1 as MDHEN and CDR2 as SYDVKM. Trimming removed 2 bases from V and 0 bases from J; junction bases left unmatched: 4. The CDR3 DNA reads TGTGCCAGCAGTTTACAGGGAGGGGCCTCCTACGAGCAGTACTTC. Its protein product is CASSLQGGASYEQYF.

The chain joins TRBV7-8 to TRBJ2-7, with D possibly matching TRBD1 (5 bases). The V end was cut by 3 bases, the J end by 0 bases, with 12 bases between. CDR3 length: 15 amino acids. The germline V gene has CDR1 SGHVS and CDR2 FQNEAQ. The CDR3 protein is CASSFISQGSYEQYF. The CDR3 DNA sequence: TGTGCCAGCAGCTTTATTTCGCAGGGCTCCTACGAGCAGTACTTC.

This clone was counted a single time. The CDR3, as DNA: TGTGCCAGCAGCAGGGACAGGGATCAGCCCCAGCATTTT. It specifies CASSRDRDQPQHF. This chain uses TRBV5-5 with TRBJ1-5; 9 nucleotides line up with TRBD1. Trimming took 4 bases from V and 5 from J; bases not matched to a gene: 1. Germline loops: CDR1 SGHKS, CDR2 YYEKEE (reference sequence). The CDR3 has 13 residues.

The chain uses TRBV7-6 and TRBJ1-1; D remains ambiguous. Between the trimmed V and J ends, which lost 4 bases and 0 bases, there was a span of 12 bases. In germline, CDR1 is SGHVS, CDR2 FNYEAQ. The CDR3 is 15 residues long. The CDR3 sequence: CASSSGGQMNTEAFF. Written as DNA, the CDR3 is TGTGCCAGCAGCTCTGGAGGCCAGATGAACACTGAAGCTTTCTTT.

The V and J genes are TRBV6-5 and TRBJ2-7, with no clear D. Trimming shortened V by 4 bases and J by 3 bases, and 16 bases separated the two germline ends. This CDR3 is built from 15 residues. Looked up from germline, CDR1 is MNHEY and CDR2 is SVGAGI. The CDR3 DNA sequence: TGTGCCAGCAGTTCCACCAGTCCCCTGATCTACGAGCAGTACTTC. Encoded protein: CASSSTSPLIYEQYF.

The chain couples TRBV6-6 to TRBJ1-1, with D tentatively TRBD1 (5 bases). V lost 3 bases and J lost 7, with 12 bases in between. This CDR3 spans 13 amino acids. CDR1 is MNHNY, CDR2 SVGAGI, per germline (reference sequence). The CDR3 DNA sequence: TGTGCCAGCAGTTATCAATCAGGGATTGAAGCTTTCTTT. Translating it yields CASSYQSGIEAFF.

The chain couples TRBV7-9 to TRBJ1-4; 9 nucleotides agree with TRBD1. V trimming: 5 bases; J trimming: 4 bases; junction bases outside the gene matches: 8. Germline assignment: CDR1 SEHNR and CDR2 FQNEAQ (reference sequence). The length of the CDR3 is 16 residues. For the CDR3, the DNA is TGTGCCAGCAGCGCTGACAGGGGGTCTAGTAATGAAAAACTGTTTTTT. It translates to CASSADRGSSNEKLFF.

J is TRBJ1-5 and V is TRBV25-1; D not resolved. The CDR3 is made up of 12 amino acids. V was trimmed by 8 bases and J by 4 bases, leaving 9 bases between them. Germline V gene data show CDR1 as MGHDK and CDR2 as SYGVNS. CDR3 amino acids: CASRGGNQPQHF. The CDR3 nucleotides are TGTGCCAGCCGAGGTGGGAATCAGCCCCAGCATTTT. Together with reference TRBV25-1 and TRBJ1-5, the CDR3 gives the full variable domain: EADIYQTPRYLVIGTGKKITLECSQTMGHDKMYWYQQDPGMELHLIHYSYGVNSTEKGDLSSESTVSRIRTEHFPLTLESARPSHTSQYLCASRGGNQPQHFGDGTRLSIL.

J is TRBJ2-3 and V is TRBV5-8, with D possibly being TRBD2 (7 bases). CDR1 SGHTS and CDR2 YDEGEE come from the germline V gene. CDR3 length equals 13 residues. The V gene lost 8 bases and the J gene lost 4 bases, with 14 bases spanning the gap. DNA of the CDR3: TGTGCCAGAGGGGGGGGCGGAGCAGATACGCAGTATTTT. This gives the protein CARGGGGADTQYF.

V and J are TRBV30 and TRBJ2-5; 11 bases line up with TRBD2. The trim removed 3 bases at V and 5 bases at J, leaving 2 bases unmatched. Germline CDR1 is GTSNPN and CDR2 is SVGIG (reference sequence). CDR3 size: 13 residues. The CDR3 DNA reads TGTGCCTGGAGGGTAGCGGGAGGGGAGACCCAGTACTTC. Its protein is CAWRVAGGETQYF.

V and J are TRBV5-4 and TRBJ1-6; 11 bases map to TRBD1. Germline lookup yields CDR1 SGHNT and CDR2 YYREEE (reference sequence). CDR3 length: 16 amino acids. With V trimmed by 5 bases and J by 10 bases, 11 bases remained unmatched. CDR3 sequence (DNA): TGTGCCAGCAGTAGGCCGGGACAGGGGGAGGAATCACCCCTCCACTTT. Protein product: CASSRPGQGEESPLHF.

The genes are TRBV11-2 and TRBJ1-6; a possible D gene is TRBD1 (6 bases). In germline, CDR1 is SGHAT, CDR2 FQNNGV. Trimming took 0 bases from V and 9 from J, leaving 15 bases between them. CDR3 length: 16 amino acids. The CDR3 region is CASSLDSSGGASPLHF. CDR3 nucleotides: TGTGCCAGCAGCTTAGATTCCTCGGGGGGGGCTTCACCCCTCCACTTT.

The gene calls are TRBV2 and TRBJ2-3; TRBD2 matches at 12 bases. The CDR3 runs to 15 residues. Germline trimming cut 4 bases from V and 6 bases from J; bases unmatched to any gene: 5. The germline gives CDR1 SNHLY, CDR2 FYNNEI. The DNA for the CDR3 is TGTGCCAGCAGTGTTCTAGCGGGAGGGCTGGATACGCAGTATTTT. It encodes CASSVLAGGLDTQYF.

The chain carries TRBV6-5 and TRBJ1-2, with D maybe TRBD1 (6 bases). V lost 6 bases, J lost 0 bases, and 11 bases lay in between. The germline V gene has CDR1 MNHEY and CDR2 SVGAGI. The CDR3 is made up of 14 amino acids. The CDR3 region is CASRGQPTNYGYTF. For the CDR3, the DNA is TGTGCCAGCAGAGGACAGCCTACTAACTATGGCTACACCTTC.

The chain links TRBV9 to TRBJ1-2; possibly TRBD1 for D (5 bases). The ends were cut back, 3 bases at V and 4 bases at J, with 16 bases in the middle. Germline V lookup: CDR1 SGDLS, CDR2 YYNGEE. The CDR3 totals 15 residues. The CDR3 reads CASSAGALISYGYTF. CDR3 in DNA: TGTGCCAGCAGCGCTGGGGCACTCATTAGCTATGGCTACACCTTC.

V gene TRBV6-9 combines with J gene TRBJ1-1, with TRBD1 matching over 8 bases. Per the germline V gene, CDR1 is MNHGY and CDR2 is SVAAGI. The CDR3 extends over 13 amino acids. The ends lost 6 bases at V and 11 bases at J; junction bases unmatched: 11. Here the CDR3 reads CASRGTGGEGAFF. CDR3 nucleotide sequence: TGTGCCAGCAGAGGTACAGGGGGGGAAGGTGCTTTCTTT.

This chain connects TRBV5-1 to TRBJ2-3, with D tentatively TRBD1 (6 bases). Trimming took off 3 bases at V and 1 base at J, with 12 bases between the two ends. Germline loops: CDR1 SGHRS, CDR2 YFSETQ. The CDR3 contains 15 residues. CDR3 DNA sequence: TGCGCCAGCAGCTCGACGGGACATCGCACAGATACGCAGTATTTT. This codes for CASSSTGHRTDTQYF.

CDR3 bases: TGTGCCAGCAGTTTAGGGGGGGTCTCTCGAGTGAGGAATCAGCCCCAGCATTTT. Translating it yields CASSLGGVSRVRNQPQHF. The rearrangement uses TRBV28 and TRBJ1-5; tentatively, D is TRBD1 (5 bases). CDR3 length: 18 amino acids. V was cut by 2 bases and J by 4 bases, with 21 bases left in between. Germline V gives CDR1 MDHEN, CDR2 SYDVKM.

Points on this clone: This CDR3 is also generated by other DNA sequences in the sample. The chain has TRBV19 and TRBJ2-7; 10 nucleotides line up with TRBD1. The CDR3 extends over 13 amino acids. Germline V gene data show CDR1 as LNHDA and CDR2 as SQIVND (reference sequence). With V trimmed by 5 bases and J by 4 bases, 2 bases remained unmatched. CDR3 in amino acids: CASSWDRGYEQYF. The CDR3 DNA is TGTGCCAGTAGTTGGGACAGGGGTTACGAGCAGTACTTC.

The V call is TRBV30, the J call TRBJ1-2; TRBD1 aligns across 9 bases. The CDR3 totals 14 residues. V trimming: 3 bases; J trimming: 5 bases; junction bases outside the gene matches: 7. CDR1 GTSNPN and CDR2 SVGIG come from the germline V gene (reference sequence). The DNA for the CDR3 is TGTGCCTGGAGCGGGACAGGGAGGATTTATGGCTACACCTTC. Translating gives CAWSGTGRIYGYTF.